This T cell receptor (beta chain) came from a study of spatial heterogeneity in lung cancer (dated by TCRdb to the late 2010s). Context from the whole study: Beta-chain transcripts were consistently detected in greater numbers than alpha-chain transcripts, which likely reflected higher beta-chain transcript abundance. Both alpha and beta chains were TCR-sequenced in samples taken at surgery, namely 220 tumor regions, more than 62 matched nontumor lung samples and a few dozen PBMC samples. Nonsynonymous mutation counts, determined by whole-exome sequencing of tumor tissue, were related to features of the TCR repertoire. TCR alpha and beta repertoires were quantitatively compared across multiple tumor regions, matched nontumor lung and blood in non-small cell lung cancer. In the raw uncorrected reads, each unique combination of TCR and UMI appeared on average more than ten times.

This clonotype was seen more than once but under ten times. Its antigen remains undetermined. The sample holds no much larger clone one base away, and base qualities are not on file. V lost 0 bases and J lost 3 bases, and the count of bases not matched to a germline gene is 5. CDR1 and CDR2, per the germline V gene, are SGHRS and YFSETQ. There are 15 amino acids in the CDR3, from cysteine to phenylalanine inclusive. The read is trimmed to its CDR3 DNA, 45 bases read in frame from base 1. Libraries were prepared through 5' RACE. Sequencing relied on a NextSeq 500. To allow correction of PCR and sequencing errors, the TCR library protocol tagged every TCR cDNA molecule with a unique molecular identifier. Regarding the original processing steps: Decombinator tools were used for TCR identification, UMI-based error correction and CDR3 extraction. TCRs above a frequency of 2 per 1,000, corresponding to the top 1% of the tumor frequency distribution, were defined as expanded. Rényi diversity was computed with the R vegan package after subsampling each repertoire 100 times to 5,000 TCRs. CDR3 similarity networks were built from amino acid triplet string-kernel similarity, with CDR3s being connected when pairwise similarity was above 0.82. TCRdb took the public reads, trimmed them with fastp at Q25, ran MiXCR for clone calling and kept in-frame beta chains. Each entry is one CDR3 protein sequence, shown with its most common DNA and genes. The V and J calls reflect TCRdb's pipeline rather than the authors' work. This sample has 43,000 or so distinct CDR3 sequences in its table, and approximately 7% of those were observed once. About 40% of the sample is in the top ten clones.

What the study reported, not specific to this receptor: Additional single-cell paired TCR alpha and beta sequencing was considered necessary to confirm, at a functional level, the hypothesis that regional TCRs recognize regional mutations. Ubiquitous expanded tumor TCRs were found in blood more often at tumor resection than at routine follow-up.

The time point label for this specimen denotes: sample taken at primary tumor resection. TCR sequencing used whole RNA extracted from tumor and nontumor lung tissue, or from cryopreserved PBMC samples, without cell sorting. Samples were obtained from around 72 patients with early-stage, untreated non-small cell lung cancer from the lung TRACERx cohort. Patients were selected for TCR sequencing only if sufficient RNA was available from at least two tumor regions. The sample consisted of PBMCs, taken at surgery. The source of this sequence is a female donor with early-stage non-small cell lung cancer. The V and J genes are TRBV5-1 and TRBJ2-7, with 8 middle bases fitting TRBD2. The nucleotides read TGCGCCAGCAGCTTGGCCCGGGGGGGAGACTACGAGCAGTACTTC. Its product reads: CASSLARGGDYEQYF.